This TCR beta chain originates from a study of T cell changes during pregnancy in multiple sclerosis. This CDR3 contains 16 residues. The V gene end was trimmed by 0 bases and the J gene end by 8 bases; junction bases not matched to a gene: 8. Per the germline V gene, CDR1 is SGHTA and CDR2 is FQGNSA. Libraries were prepared by immunoSEQ multiplex PCR; TCRdb keeps only in-frame clonotypes and omits some of them. The sample consists of around 80,000 clones, approximately 93% of them appearing once. This chain uses TRBV7-2 with TRBJ2-7; TRBD1 agrees at 12 bases. The sample was peripheral blood, taken in the second trimester of pregnancy. This clonotype originated in a female donor in good health, enrolled as a control in a pregnancy study. The CDR3 here is CASSLAGTGGAIKQYF. CDR3 sequence (DNA): TGTGCCAGCAGCTTAGCGGGGACAGGGGGCGCAATAAAGCAGTACTTC.